The 8 T cell receptor beta chains in this list originate from one sample, sequenced in a study of radiotherapy plus CTLA-4 blockade in lung cancer. The protocol was immunoSEQ multiplex PCR, while the TCRdb copy is restricted to in-frame clones and leaves out a portion. In the table there are fewer than 85,000 clones, around 84% of which are singletons. The source material was peripheral blood, sampled from a patient treated with radiotherapy plus ipilimumab. These receptors came from a human donor with non-small cell lung cancer who had stable disease on radiotherapy plus ipilimumab.

The chain is built from TRBV19 and TRBJ2-1; D gene ambiguous. The germline gives CDR1 LNHDA, CDR2 SQIVND (reference sequence). Trimming shortened V by 5 bases and J by 9 bases, and 11 bases separated the two germline ends. This CDR3 is 12 amino acids long. The CDR3 region has the DNA TGTGCCAGTAGTCGCCCTACGAGTGAGCAGTTCTTC. It translates to CASSRPTSEQFF.

This chain joins TRBV28 and TRBJ1-5; D remains unclear. Germline V gene data show CDR1 as MDHEN and CDR2 as SYDVKM. The CDR3 consists of 12 residues. V was pared by 3 bases and J by 6 bases, with 6 bases between. The CDR3 bases are TGTGCCAGCAGTTTGCTCGTTCAGCCCCAGCATTTT. Translating it yields CASSLLVQPQHF.

The rearrangement uses TRBV7-6 and TRBJ2-2; possibly TRBD1 or TRBD2 for D (5 bases each). Germline CDR1 SGHVS, CDR2 FNYEAQ. The CDR3 loop spans 15 amino acids. Trimming took off 5 bases at V and 6 bases at J, with 16 bases between the two ends. The CDR3, as DNA: TGTGCCAGCAGCCTCCCCCTGAGGGGTGCCGGGGAGCTGTTTTTT. Translating it yields CASSLPLRGAGELFF.

This clone showed up just a few times. The chain joins TRBV19 to TRBJ2-1; no clear D. The germline V gene has CDR1 LNHDA and CDR2 SQIVND (reference sequence). There are 12 residues in the CDR3. V was clipped by 8 bases and J by 5 bases, with 10 bases between them. The CDR3 coding sequence is TGTGCCAGTGCCGGGCTAAACAATGAGCAGTTCTTC. This sequence encodes CASAGLNNEQFF.

The chain recombines TRBV5-4 with TRBJ1-4; D is undetermined. CDR3 length equals 15 residues. CDR1 is SGHNT, CDR2 YYREEE, per germline (reference sequence). The ends were cut back, 0 bases at V and 5 bases at J, with 11 bases in the middle. CDR3 sequence (DNA): TGTGCCAGCAGCTTGGCTGCGAGCGAGAATGAAAAACTGTTTTTT. It encodes CASSLAASENEKLFF.

The V call is TRBV28, the J call TRBJ2-3, with D possibly TRBD1 on 5 matching bases. The V gene lost 5 bases and the J gene lost 0 bases, with 12 bases spanning the gap. CDR1 is MDHEN and CDR2 is SYDVKM in the germline V gene. CDR3 length: 15 residues. The CDR3 DNA is TGTGCCAGCAGTGACCAAGGGGCTAGCACAGATACGCAGTATTTT. Its translation is CASSDQGASTDTQYF. The full variable domain, in which reference TRBV28 and TRBJ2-3 provide the parts outside the CDR3, is DVKVTQSSRYLVKRTGEKVFLECVQDMDHENMFWYRQDPGLGLRLIYFSYDVKMKEKGDIPEGYSVSREKKERFSLILESASTNQTSMYLCASSDQGASTDTQYFGPGTRLTVL.

The CDR3 sequence is CASKVGVQTGELFF. In DNA, the CDR3 is TGTGCCAGCAAGGTGGGAGTCCAAACCGGGGAGCTGTTTTTT. The chain uses TRBV2 and TRBJ2-2; possibly TRBD2 for D (5 bases). This CDR3 is 14 amino acids long. Trimming took 7 bases from V and 5 from J, leaving 14 bases between them. From germline, CDR1 is SNHLY and CDR2 FYNNEI.

This chain links TRBV5-1 with TRBJ1-2, with a weak D call TRBD1 (5 bases). V lost 0 bases and J 4 bases, leaving 7 bases between the germline ends. CDR3 length: 13 amino acids. From germline, CDR1 is SGHRS and CDR2 YFSETQ. The CDR3 spells CASSLADSYGYTF. The CDR3 DNA sequence: TGCGCCAGCAGCTTGGCCGACAGCTATGGCTACACCTTC.